The rows below give T cell receptor beta chains drawn from one sample of a study of cytomegalovirus exposure and HLA in healthy donors. This table comes from immunoSEQ multiplex PCR, and its TCRdb copy is limited to in-frame clones, with some not included. Seen here are 81,000 or so clones, around 80% observed once, and the top ten hold 2.5% to 3.5%. Sequenced sample: PBMCs. Receptors originate from a man in his fifties in good health and CMV-seropositive. Both conserved end residues are part of each CDR3. The D gene is left open where the match is weak. Size is omitted from some rows. Given values are once, few, many or a class for expanded clones.

CDR3 DNA	CDR3 protein	clone size	D gene	J gene	V gene
TGTGCCAGCACCACGGGGGCGGGAGGGTACACCGGGGAGCTGTTTTTT	CASTTGAGGYTGELFF	once	TRBD2	TRBJ2-2	TRBV9
TGTGCCAGCAGCTTAGAGGCAGGGGTTGGCTACACCTTC	CASSLEAGVGYTF	-	-	TRBJ1-2	TRBV7-2
TGTGCCAGCAGCCAACACAGGGGGCTCGGCTACACCTTC	CASSQHRGLGYTF	-	TRBD1	TRBJ1-2	TRBV7-2
TGTGCCAGCAAGACTAGCGGGAGTGGGAATGAGCAGTTCTTC	CASKTSGSGNEQFF	-	TRBD2	TRBJ2-1	TRBV7-9
TGCGCCAGCAGCCAAGGTGGTCTAGGTTACAATGAGCAGTTCTTC	CASSQGGLGYNEQFF	-	-	TRBJ2-1	TRBV4-1
TGTGCCAGCAGCTTAGGGGGAGCTCAAGAGACCCAGTACTTC	CASSLGGAQETQYF	-	-	TRBJ2-5	TRBV7-2
TGCGCCAGCAGCCGCGGAGGACAGGGAAGCGGGGACTCCTATAATTCACCCCTCCACTTT	CASSRGGQGSGDSYNSPLHF	-	TRBD1	TRBJ1-6	TRBV4-1
TGCAGCGCGACAGGGGAAGGGGAGACCCAGTACTTC	CSATGEGETQYF	-	TRBD1	TRBJ2-5	TRBV29-1
TGTGCCAGTAGTCTCAAGACAGGGTACAATGAGCAGTTCTTC	CASSLKTGYNEQFF	-	TRBD1	TRBJ2-1	TRBV19
TGTGCCAGCACTCCCTACGAGCAGTACTTC	CASTPYEQYF	few	-	TRBJ2-7	TRBV21-1
TGTTCCAGCAGCAGAGGAGTAGACGTAGCCAAAAACATTCAGTACTTC	CSSSRGVDVAKNIQYF	few	-	TRBJ2-4	TRBV7-9
TGCGCCAGCAGCCGACAGGGGTGGAACACTGAAGCTTTCTTT	CASSRQGWNTEAFF	-	TRBD1	TRBJ1-1	TRBV5-1
TGTGCTAGTACGTATCCCCAGAACTATGGCTACACCTTC	CASTYPQNYGYTF	-	-	TRBJ1-2	TRBV12-5
TGTGCCAGCAGCAAAAAACTAGCGGGAGTGTTAGATACGCAGTATTTT	CASSKKLAGVLDTQYF	few	TRBD2	TRBJ2-3	TRBV7-8
TGCGCCAGCAGCTTGGTATCTAGCGGGAGTAGTTACAATGAGCAGTTCTTC	CASSLVSSGSSYNEQFF	-	TRBD2	TRBJ2-1	TRBV5-1
TGTGCCAGCAGCCCTATACAGGGAAGCTATGGCTACACCTTC	CASSPIQGSYGYTF	few	-	TRBJ1-2	TRBV9
TGCGCCAGCAGCTTAATCGGCGGGGACGAGCAGTACTTC	CASSLIGGDEQYF	-	-	TRBJ2-7	TRBV5-1
TGTGCCAGCTCACCACAGGACAGGGGTGGTTATGGCTACACCTTC	CASSPQDRGGYGYTF	-	TRBD1	TRBJ1-2	TRBV18
TGTGCCAGCAGTCCTGGACTAGCGGGAGCTAGTGAGCAGTTCTTC	CASSPGLAGASEQFF	-	TRBD2	TRBJ2-1	TRBV6-4
TGTGCCAGCAGCCAGAGGCAAGTGACTCCGCCTCGGACCCAGTACTTC	CASSQRQVTPPRTQYF	-	-	TRBJ2-5	TRBV28
TGCGCCAGCAGCTTGGATGGGCAGCGGGGCTACACCTTC	CASSLDGQRGYTF	-	-	TRBJ1-2	TRBV5-1
TGTGCCATAGCGAGTGACAGGGGGTTAGGCACAGATACGCAGTATTTT	CAIASDRGLGTDTQYF	-	TRBD1	TRBJ2-3	TRBV11-3
TGTGCCACCATGAAGGGACAGATCCATGAGCAGTTCTTC	CATMKGQIHEQFF	once	TRBD1	TRBJ2-1	TRBV27